Listed below are T cell receptor beta chains from one sample, sequenced in a study of T cell repertoires in cytomegalovirus infection. One entry per CDR3 protein, called by TCRdb with MiXCR from the reads. Of 560,000 or so distinct CDR3 sequences listed, 15% to 20% are singletons. The sample was CD8+ T cells from PBMCs. The origin of the receptors is a human donor in good health (CMV status not recorded). Some clones in this sample may be carry-over from other donors' samples. CDR3s include the opening cysteine and the closing phenylalanine or tryptophan. The listing skips clone size in some rows; elsewhere it reads once, few, many or a size class.

abundance,j_gene,v_gene,CDR3aa
many,TRBJ2-7,TRBV7-9,CASTRTITGDSAYEQYF
few,TRBJ1-1,TRBV14,CASSQVGQGLLNTEAFF
few,TRBJ1-1,TRBV20-1,CSARDLEIDTEAFF
-,TRBJ2-2,TRBV6-2/TRBV6-3,CASTTAGELFF
-,TRBJ2-2,TRBV20-1,CSARENTGELFF
many,TRBJ1-2,TRBV19,CASSDMTGGIFYGYTF
many,TRBJ1-1,TRBV27,CASRDRANMNTEAFF
-,TRBJ2-7,TRBV20-1,CSANPQGSYEQYF
few,TRBJ2-1,TRBV29-1,CSVWTGRHNEQFF
many,TRBJ2-1,TRBV7-8,CASSSGRNEQFF
-,TRBJ2-5,TRBV15,CATSLGTSGRGTQYF
many,TRBJ1-1,TRBV4-1,CASSQAQPRANTEAFF
many,TRBJ1-3,TRBV7-9,CASSLWDRGSGNTIYF
few,TRBJ1-1,TRBV11-2,CAGRRGLNTEAFF
many,TRBJ2-7,TRBV7-8,CASSLTTGHEQYF
many,TRBJ2-1,TRBV7-2,CASSSGLAGDKPDNEQFF
many,TRBJ1-5,TRBV7-6,CASSLAKSQPQHF
many,TRBJ2-7,TRBV7-9,CASSPPGPLAGVYEQYF
few,TRBJ2-5,TRBV9,CASSVEAGGRETQYF
few,TRBJ2-3,TRBV6-1,CASLRLWDRATDTQYF
-,TRBJ2-5,TRBV7-9,CASSFRLAETQYF
few,TRBJ2-7,TRBV2,CASSPFPYEQYF
-,TRBJ2-1,TRBV20-1,CSGEGLAKRYNEQFF
many,TRBJ2-1,TRBV7-3,CASSTSGSVYNEQFF
many,TRBJ1-5,TRBV7-8,CASNREFNQPQHF
few,TRBJ1-2,TRBV27,CASSPYPTAAYGYTF
-,TRBJ2-7,TRBV27,CASSFIPSYEQYF
-,TRBJ1-2,TRBV29-1,CSVDRDNPYGYTF
-,TRBJ2-1,TRBV7-9,CASSSIYPDYNEQFF
-,TRBJ1-4,TRBV13,CASSFRTDKDEKLFF
few,TRBJ2-3,TRBV4-1,CASSQEGLTGSTDTQYF
many,TRBJ2-1,TRBV7-3,CASSRGLADNEQFF
many,TRBJ2-3,TRBV7-2,CASSPSILAVDSDTQYF
-,TRBJ2-1,TRBV4-2,CASSQDRGGVAYNEQFF
many,TRBJ2-2,TRBV19,CASSVGTSWNTGELFF
many,TRBJ2-5,TRBV7-8,CASSVQETQYF
-,TRBJ1-2,TRBV5-4,CASSLVPPGGYTF
-,TRBJ1-1,TRBV12-3/TRBV12-4,CASSVPGQSNTEAFF
-,TRBJ2-7,TRBV10-3,CAISGPGQTYEQYF
-,TRBJ1-1,TRBV28,CASSSTTGSVWATEAFF
many,TRBJ1-1,TRBV2,CASSEGQGNTEAFF
-,TRBJ1-2,TRBV7-3,CASSPGTGDYGYNF
-,TRBJ2-1,TRBV9,CASSVVRSGEQFF
few,TRBJ1-1,TRBV6-1,CASSGAGGGNTEAFF
-,TRBJ2-2,TRBV2,CASKASGLSGDTGELFF
-,TRBJ1-1,TRBV10-3,CAISNRNTEAFF
many,TRBJ2-3,TRBV12-5,CASGLLDPITDTQYF
-,TRBJ1-2,TRBV6-5,CASTRAGENDYGYTF
many,TRBJ1-2,TRBV27,CASSLSVGGAYGYTF
once,TRBJ2-1,TRBV9,CASSVGGGENEQFF
many,TRBJ2-1,TRBV7-3,CASSLGRSISYNEQFF
many,TRBJ1-3,TRBV5-5,CASSLLPGFSKSSGNTIYF
many,TRBJ2-1,TRBV6-1,CASTGTGLHEQFF
-,TRBJ2-7,TRBV5-1,CASSLADGGDEQYF
many,TRBJ2-1,TRBV7-9,CASSAPGGRLGNEQFF
many,TRBJ1-2,TRBV7-6,CASSAGQRGAGYTF
few,TRBJ2-7,TRBV19,CASSLPGRRYEQYF
-,TRBJ2-7,TRBV13,CASSIQTGASAEQYF
many,TRBJ2-3,TRBV24-1,CATSDPPTGTDTQYF